This T cell receptor beta chain was observed in a study of beta chain features in type 1 diabetes. Study conclusions and caveats: Across patients, naive, central memory and Treg TCRB repertoires exhibited apparently greater similarity than was observed across healthy donors. Among patients with Type 1 diabetes, TCRB CDR3s were moderately but significantly shorter in every one of the four CD4+ subsets. VDJ junctions from type 1 diabetes patients carried fewer insertions and larger deletions.

Trimming pared 4 bases from V and 13 bases from J, leaving 11 bases between. This CDR3 is built from 10 residues. Germline V lookup: CDR1 DFQATT, CDR2 SNEGSKA (reference sequence). A remark on this clone: No antigen is known for it.

A sort by CD45RO/CCR7/CD25/CD127/CD95/CD27 yielded CD4+ naive, central memory, regulatory and stem cell-like memory cells. The study reverse transcribed the entire isolated RNA, so it sequenced expressed TCRB transcripts. Data came from immunoSEQ multiplex PCR; TCRdb stores just in-frame clones and leaves some out. Of around 180,000 clones in the sample, about an eighth were seen once. The chain couples TRBV20-1 to TRBJ2-1, with D perhaps TRBD1 (6 bases). Specimen: central memory CD4+ T cells from blood. The source is a woman younger than 30 in good health. The CDR3 protein is CSATTGNQFF. The CDR3 coding sequence is TGCAGTGCTACAACAGGGAATCAGTTCTTC.